This T cell receptor beta chain was recorded in a study of T cells in Graves' hyperthyroidism and ophthalmopathy. Study observations and caveats: Progression to ophthalmopathy was predicted a median of roughly 6.6 months early.

Amplified TCR beta CDR3 regions derived from RNA transcripts. RT-PCR in the first round (using the HTBI primer set) targeted the TCR CDR3. TCRdb re-derived calls from the multiplex PCR reads in MiXCR, one entry per CDR3 protein. Here the sample spans about 510,000 distinct CDR3 sequences, over 45% being singletons. This clonotype was seen repeatedly, ten times or more. The antigen is undetermined. Pregnant or lactating patients were excluded, as were those with uncontrolled infection or other autoimmune disease. CDR1 and CDR2 from the germline V gene are LGHNA and YNFKEQ. Trimming shortened V by 0 bases and J by 4 bases, and 9 bases separated the two germline ends. CDR3 length: 15 residues.

What was sequenced was peripheral blood or thyroid tissue (not recorded which). The rearrangement joins TRBV4-2 to TRBJ2-2; the D is unclear. This clonotype was obtained from an adult woman with Graves' disease, either hyperthyroidism or ophthalmopathy (not recorded which). This CDR3 is CASSQDLASTGELFF. In DNA form, the CDR3 reads TGTGCCAGCAGCCAAGATCTCGCCAGCACCGGGGAGCTGTTTTTT.